The 24 T cell receptor beta chains given below trace back to one sample, sequenced in a study of response to subunit inactivated influenza vaccine (dated by TCRdb to 2016 to 2019). Library generation was performed with RT-PCR. The reads were generated on an Illumina HiSeq 2500. Using fastp trimming at Q25 and MiXCR clonotype assembly, TCRdb reanalyzed the public sequencing data and kept in-frame beta chains. Rows are unified per CDR3 protein, each entry keeping the most common DNA and genes. This sample lists 650,000 to 800,000 distinct CDR3 sequences; 11% to 15% were detected once. The ten largest clones take up less than 9% of the sample. The sequenced sample was PBMCs from blood, obtained around 14 days before vaccination. The source of these receptors is a man in his fifties who received an inactivated influenza vaccine. Donor details come from another sample of the same person, matched by shared clones.

V usage is TRBV28 and J usage is TRBJ2-7; TRBD1 agrees at 11 bases. There are 15 residues in the CDR3. With 5 bases clipped from V and 4 bases from J, the junction kept 7 bases outside the gene matches. Per the germline V gene, CDR1 is MDHEN and CDR2 is SYDVKM. CDR3 region: CASSEPGQGGYEQYF. CDR3 nucleotides: TGTGCCAGCAGTGAACCGGGACAGGGGGGATACGAGCAGTACTTC.

The chain's CDR3 is CSVVRENNYGYTF. For the CDR3, the DNA is TGCAGCGTTGTGCGGGAGAATAACTATGGCTACACCTTC. V is TRBV29-1 and J is TRBJ1-2; D unresolved. Trimming shortened V by 4 bases and J by 1 base, and 10 bases separated the two germline ends. Germline CDR1 SQVTM, CDR2 ANQGSEA. The CDR3 has 13 amino acids.

The V call is TRBV20-1, the J call TRBJ2-1; 7 bases line up with TRBD2. Per the germline V gene, CDR1 is DFQATT and CDR2 is SNEGSKA (reference sequence). Trimming took 6 bases from V and 0 from J; bases not matched to a gene: 11. This CDR3 has 16 amino acids. CDR3 amino acids: CSAKTTSASSYNEQFF. The CDR3, as DNA: TGCAGTGCCAAGACTACTAGCGCGAGCTCCTACAATGAGCAGTTCTTC.

CDR3 in DNA: TGTGCCAGCAGCCGGAATGAAGGAAACACCATATATTTT. It specifies CASSRNEGNTIYF. The rearrangement links TRBV13 to TRBJ1-3; D gene ambiguous. Trimming removed 5 bases from V and 4 bases from J, with 9 bases in between. Germline V gene lookup returns CDR1 PRHDT and CDR2 FYEKMQ (reference sequence). This CDR3 contains 13 residues. Full variable domain (remainder filled in from reference TRBV13 and TRBJ1-3): AAGVIQSPRHLIKEKRETATLKCYPIPRHDTVYWYQQGPGQDPQFLISFYEKMQSDKGSIPDRFSAQQFSDYHSELNMSSLELGDSALYFCASSRNEGNTIYFGEGSWLTVV.

The J gene is TRBJ2-1, the V gene TRBV13; TRBD2 aligns across 12 bases. Per germline, CDR1 PRHDT and CDR2 FYEKMQ (reference sequence). The CDR3 totals 18 residues. J was trimmed by 0 bases and V by 0 bases; bases with no gene match: 3. The CDR3 coding sequence is TGTGCCAGCAGCTTAGGAGGACTAGCGGGGAGCTCCTACAATGAGCAGTTCTTC. Amino acids: CASSLGGLAGSSYNEQFF.

The chain links TRBV30 to TRBJ2-1; the D gene is possibly TRBD1 (6 bases). Germline assignment: CDR1 GTSNPN and CDR2 SVGIG (reference sequence). V was cut by 0 bases and J by 8 bases, with 8 bases left in between. The CDR3 contains 12 residues. CDR3 coding DNA: TGTGCCTGGAGTGTTGGGGGCTATGAGCAGTTCTTC. Translating it yields CAWSVGGYEQFF.

The rearrangement joins TRBV6-2 or TRBV6-3 to TRBJ2-6, with a possible D match to TRBD1 (6 bases). Germline V gene sequence: CDR1 MNHEY, CDR2 SVGEGT. V gave up 0 bases and J gave up 2 bases, with 20 bases separating them. The CDR3 length is 20 residues. Here the CDR3 DNA reads TGTGCCAGCAGTTACTCCCAGTATGGGGGCGGTTATACTGGGGCCAACGTCCTGACTTTC. It yields the protein CASSYSQYGGGYTGANVLTF.

The CDR3, as DNA: TGTGCCAGCAGCTTAGTCGCGGCGCAGCCCCAGCATTTT. Translating gives CASSLVAAQPQHF. This chain uses TRBV7-2 with TRBJ1-5, with D unresolved. V was shortened by 1 base and J by 7 bases, with 8 bases between the two germline ends. Germline assignment: CDR1 SGHTA and CDR2 FQGNSA. CDR3 length equals 13 residues.

The chain links TRBV28 to TRBJ1-5; D might be TRBD1 (5 bases). Trimming shortened V by 6 bases and J by 4 bases, and 16 bases separated the two germline ends. CDR3 length: 15 amino acids. Germline V lookup: CDR1 MDHEN, CDR2 SYDVKM. The CDR3 sequence: CASSLTRARNQPQHF. In DNA form, the CDR3 reads TGTGCCAGCAGCTTAACCAGGGCAAGAAATCAGCCCCAGCATTTT.

In its sample, this clonotype was seen a few times. The chain joins TRBV28 to TRBJ2-7; 10 positions match TRBD2. The CDR3 loop spans 13 amino acids. CDR1 and CDR2 (germline): MDHEN, SYDVKM. Written as DNA, the CDR3 is TGTGGAACTAGCGGGGCCTCATCCTACGAGCAGTACTTC. Amino acids: CGTSGASSYEQYF.

Comment on this clonotype: A read error may account for a junction end that differs from germline. The gene calls are TRBV19 and TRBJ1-1; a possible D gene is TRBD1 (5 bases). Per the germline V gene, CDR1 is LNHDA and CDR2 is SQIVND (reference sequence). The CDR3 runs to 16 residues. This chain's CDR3 is CASSTLVWGGNTEALF. The CDR3 nucleotides are TGTGCCAGTAGTACCCTCGTCTGGGGCGGGAACACTGAAGCTTTATTT.

This clonotype was picked up a small number of times. As DNA, the CDR3 is TGTGCCAGCAGTTACTCTGTATACACTGAAGCTTTCTTT. It codes for CASSYSVYTEAFF. This chain connects TRBV6-5 to TRBJ1-1; D is uncertain. Germline CDR1 MNHEY, CDR2 SVGAGI. Trimming removed 0 bases from V and 3 bases from J, with 5 bases in between. The CDR3 totals 13 residues.

This clonotype was found many times. The J gene is TRBJ2-1, the V gene TRBV3-1, with TRBD2 matching 10 bases. J lost 16 bases, V lost 4 bases, and 7 bases had no gene match. CDR1 and CDR2 from the germline V gene are LGHDT and YNNKEL (reference sequence). The CDR3 runs 12 residues. CDR3 nucleotide sequence: TGTGCCAGCAGCCCCGAGCGGGGGGGCAAATTCTTC. It codes for CASSPERGGKFF.

V usage is TRBV6-4 and J usage is TRBJ2-1, with D possibly TRBD2 on 6 matching bases. The CDR3 length is 15 residues. The ends were cut back, 2 bases at V and 5 bases at J, with 13 bases in the middle. Germline assignment: CDR1 MRHNA and CDR2 SNTAGT. In DNA form, the CDR3 reads TGTGCCAGCAGTGACCCGACTAGGACGAACAATGAGCAGTTCTTC. As protein: CASSDPTRTNNEQFF.

The chain has TRBV30 and TRBJ2-1; D remains ambiguous. Germline V gene sequence: CDR1 GTSNPN, CDR2 SVGIG (reference sequence). Trimming left V 0 bases short and J 0 bases short, with 6 bases between. This CDR3 has 14 residues. The CDR3 DNA is TGTGCCTGGAGTGTACCCGGCTCCTACAATGAGCAGTTCTTC. Translating it yields CAWSVPGSYNEQFF.

This clonotype was seen a few times. The genes are TRBV6-2 or TRBV6-3 and TRBJ2-1; 8 bases map to TRBD1. Germline CDR1 MNHEY, CDR2 SVGEGT. This CDR3 is built from 18 residues. V lost 2 bases to trimming and J lost 3 bases; unmatched junction nucleotides: 12. The CDR3 bases are TGTGCCAGCAGTTACCCGACAGGACAGGGTCGGTTCTACAATGAGCAGTTCTTC. It translates to CASSYPTGQGRFYNEQFF.

This chain uses TRBV28 with TRBJ2-6, with unresolved D. Trimming shortened V by 2 bases and J by 4 bases, and 12 bases separated the two germline ends. Per germline, CDR1 MDHEN and CDR2 SYDVKM. The CDR3 covers 16 residues. The DNA for the CDR3 is TGTGCCAGCAGTTTAATCCCCCAGGCGGGGGCCAACGTCCTGACTTTC. Protein product: CASSLIPQAGANVLTF. The full variable domain, rest sourced from reference TRBV28 and TRBJ2-6, is DVKVTQSSRYLVKRTGEKVFLECVQDMDHENMFWYRQDPGLGLRLIYFSYDVKMKEKGDIPEGYSVSREKKERFSLILESASTNQTSMYLCASSLIPQAGANVLTFGAGSRLTVL.

There are many counts of this clonotype. The CDR3 is CASSLIRGEQYF. The DNA for the CDR3 is TGCGCCAGCAGCTTGATTCGGGGAGAGCAGTACTTC. The rearrangement links TRBV5-1 to TRBJ2-7; D perhaps matches TRBD2 (5 bases). Looked up from germline, CDR1 is SGHRS and CDR2 is YFSETQ. V lost 1 base and J lost 7, with 9 bases in between. This CDR3 spans 12 amino acids.

The chain couples TRBV28 to TRBJ1-5; no clear D gene. This CDR3 is 15 amino acids long. Trimming took 6 bases from V and 4 from J, leaving 16 bases between them. Germline CDR1 and CDR2: MDHEN and SYDVKM. The CDR3 loop is CASSTAGGLNQPQHF. The DNA for the CDR3 is TGTGCCAGCAGCACCGCCGGTGGGTTGAATCAGCCCCAGCATTTT.

This rearrangement joins TRBV5-1 to TRBJ1-6, with TRBD1 identical over 8 bases. The germline V gene has CDR1 SGHRS and CDR2 YFSETQ. This CDR3 spans 16 amino acids. With V trimmed by 4 bases and J by 7 bases, 10 bases remained unmatched. CDR3 nucleotide sequence: TGCGCCAGCAGCATGTCGGGACAGGCTAAGAATTCACCCCTCCACTTT. This codes for CASSMSGQAKNSPLHF. Looking up the rest from reference TRBV5-1 and TRBJ1-6 gives the full variable domain: KAGVTQTPRYLIKTRGQQVTLSCSPISGHRSVSWYQQTPGQGLQFLFEYFSETQRNKGNFPGRFSGRQFSNSRSEMNVSTLELGDSALYLCASSMSGQAKNSPLHFGNGTRLTVT.

In its sample, this clonotype was seen a few times. The CDR3 loop reads CASSQLAGALRAHEQFF. For the CDR3, the DNA is TGTGCCAGCAGCCAACTAGCGGGAGCCCTCAGAGCCCATGAGCAGTTCTTC. This sequence joins TRBV3-1 and TRBJ2-1, with 10 bases identical to TRBD2. Trimming removed 2 bases from V and 8 bases from J; junction bases left unmatched: 12. In germline, CDR1 is LGHDT, CDR2 YNNKEL (reference sequence). This CDR3 contains 17 residues.

J is TRBJ2-5 and V is TRBV6-1; 11 bases map to TRBD2. V dropped 6 bases and J dropped 4; count of bases not matched to a gene: 7. Per germline, CDR1 MNHNS and CDR2 SASEGT. The CDR3 consists of 15 residues. The CDR3 loop is CASRRSGRALETQYF. Here the CDR3 DNA reads TGTGCCAGCAGACGTAGCGGGAGGGCCTTAGAGACCCAGTACTTC.

The V gene is TRBV18, the J gene TRBJ2-1; 9 bases match TRBD1. Trimming cost V 0 bases and J 2 bases; bases outside gene matches: 5. Germline V gene data show CDR1 as KGHSH and CDR2 as LQKENI. CDR3 length: 17 amino acids. The CDR3 DNA reads TGTGCCAGCTCACCACCGACCGGGACAGGGACCTACAATGAGCAGTTCTTC. Translated: CASSPPTGTGTYNEQFF. The full variable domain, rest sourced from reference TRBV18 and TRBJ2-1, is NAGVMQNPRHLVRRRGQEARLRCSPMKGHSHVYWYRQLPEEGLKFMVYLQKENIIDESGMPKERFSAEFPKEGPSILRIQQVVRGDSAAYFCASSPPTGTGTYNEQFFGPGTRLTVL.

The V and J genes are TRBV28 and TRBJ2-7; 8 positions match TRBD1. The CDR3 contains 18 residues. Germline V lookup: CDR1 MDHEN, CDR2 SYDVKM. J was trimmed by 5 bases and V by 6 bases; bases with no gene match: 21. The CDR3 loop is CASRALYEGPQGAHEQYF. CDR3 nucleotides: TGTGCCAGCAGAGCTTTATATGAGGGACCCCAGGGGGCTCACGAGCAGTACTTC.